These 15 T cell receptor beta chains originate from one sample sequenced in a study of T-cell memory formation after mild COVID-19. TCRdb independently ran MiXCR on the 5' RACE reads; one entry per CDR3 protein. The sample contains a few hundred thousand distinct CDR3 sequences, approximately 15% of which appear only once. Sequenced material: PBMCs or a T cell subset sorted from them (not recorded which). These receptors all come from a man between 18 and 35 years old who had mild COVID-19 (a few samples of this study predate the infection). Cell type and time point are not known.

The sample holds a few counts of this clonotype. The chain is built from TRBV6-6 and TRBJ1-5; D might be TRBD1 (5 bases). The germline V and J ends were trimmed by 6 bases and 6 bases, with 21 bases remaining between them. This CDR3 spans 16 amino acids. The germline gives CDR1 MNHNY, CDR2 SVGAGI (reference sequence). CDR3 DNA sequence: TGTGCCAGCAGGACTTCCGGGACGTCAACGACTCAGCCCCAGCATTTT. Translation: CASRTSGTSTTQPQHF.

The chain uses TRBV6-2 or TRBV6-3 and TRBJ2-5, with 10 bases fitting TRBD1. CDR1 MNHEY and CDR2 SVGEGT come from the germline V gene. V dropped 2 bases and J dropped 9; count of bases not matched to a gene: 9. The CDR3 covers 15 residues. CDR3 amino acids: CASSYGGQGTGAQYF. In DNA, the CDR3 is TGTGCCAGCAGTTACGGAGGTCAAGGGACAGGGGCCCAGTACTTC.

This rearrangement joins TRBV6-1 to TRBJ2-6; TRBD2 is a possible D gene (7 bases). The CDR3 covers 17 residues. V shed 10 bases and J shed 0 bases, with 19 bases lying between them. Germline V CDR1 and CDR2: MNHNS, SASEGT. The CDR3 here is CATEGGDSNSGANVLTF. For the CDR3, the DNA is TGTGCCACCGAGGGGGGGGACTCAAACTCTGGGGCCAACGTCCTGACTTTC.

This clonotype came up a few times. The chain's CDR3 is CASSQDRSGTQYF. DNA for the CDR3: TGTGCCAGCAGCCAAGATCGGTCGGGTACGCAGTATTTT. The genes are TRBV3-1 and TRBJ2-3; D is uncertain. The CDR3 runs 13 residues. V was pared by 0 bases and J by 8 bases, with 9 bases between. Germline-derived CDR1 and CDR2 are LGHDT and YNNKEL (reference sequence).

This clonotype came up many times. V gene TRBV12-3 or TRBV12-4 combines with J gene TRBJ2-7, with 7 nucleotides matching TRBD2. V dropped 3 bases and J dropped 6; count of bases not matched to a gene: 2. This CDR3 region has 12 residues. Here the CDR3 reads CASSLGGTEQYF. CDR3 bases: TGTGCCAGCAGTTTGGGAGGGACCGAGCAGTACTTC.

Only a few counts were recorded for this clonotype. The chain links TRBV3-1 to TRBJ1-1, with a weak D call TRBD1 (6 bases). The CDR3 is 12 amino acids. The V end lost 2 bases, the J end lost 6 bases, and 7 bases lay between the germline ends. Germline V gene lookup returns CDR1 LGHDT and CDR2 YNNKEL (reference sequence). The CDR3 spells CASSQRGAEAFF. CDR3 in DNA: TGTGCCAGCAGCCAAAGGGGGGCTGAAGCTTTCTTT.

This clonotype was seen only a few times. This chain connects TRBV28 to TRBJ1-2; D not resolved. CDR1 is MDHEN, CDR2 SYDVKM, per germline. This CDR3 contains 11 residues. V shed 4 bases and J shed 8 bases, with 8 bases lying between them. DNA for the CDR3: TGTGCCAGCAGTTGGGGTTTCGGCTACACCTTC. It is translated as CASSWGFGYTF.

This rearrangement joins TRBV7-9 to TRBJ2-3; TRBD2 agrees at 13 bases. The CDR3 has 20 residues. The junction had 15 bases not matched to a gene; V was cut back by 6 bases and J by 0 bases. CDR1 SEHNR and CDR2 FQNEAQ come from the germline V gene (reference sequence). For the CDR3, the DNA is TGTGCCAGCAGTTTCGGACTAGCGGGAGCGGCCAAATCTAGCACAGATACGCAGTATTTT. It encodes CASSFGLAGAAKSSTDTQYF.

This clonotype was counted ten times or more. The chain combines TRBV5-1 with TRBJ2-3; 13 bases line up with TRBD2. CDR3 size: 16 residues. Trimming took 5 bases from V and 4 from J; bases not matched to a gene: 7. The germline gives CDR1 SGHRS, CDR2 YFSETQ. For the CDR3, the DNA is TGCGCCAGCAGAGCCGGGACTAGCGGGGTAGCAGATACGCAGTATTTT. This encodes CASRAGTSGVADTQYF.

V usage is TRBV4-2 and J usage is TRBJ2-3; 8 nucleotides match TRBD1. V shed 4 bases, J shed 4 bases, and the junction held 13 bases outside the gene matches. Germline V gives CDR1 LGHNA, CDR2 YNFKEQ. The CDR3 has 17 residues. The CDR3 is CASSLHGRGPRSDTQYF. The CDR3 DNA sequence: TGTGCCAGCAGCCTCCACGGCAGGGGGCCGAGGTCAGATACGCAGTATTTT.

This clonotype was observed a few times. This chain links TRBV5-1 with TRBJ2-1; 7 bases are shared with TRBD1. CDR3 length: 14 residues. J was trimmed by 3 bases and V by 3 bases; bases with no gene match: 3. Germline values: CDR1 SGHRS, CDR2 YFSETQ. In DNA, the CDR3 is TGCGCCAGCAGCTCGGACAGGATCTACAATGAGCAGTTCTTC. Translating it yields CASSSDRIYNEQFF.

In its sample, this clonotype was seen many times. This chain uses TRBV12-3 or TRBV12-4 with TRBJ2-1; D gene ambiguous. The CDR3 covers 14 residues. V was cut by 4 bases and J by 8 bases, with 15 bases left in between. DNA of the CDR3: TGTGCCAGCAGTTATGCAGGATTTGTGGATGAGCAGTTCTTC. Translated: CASSYAGFVDEQFF.

This chain connects TRBV5-4 to TRBJ2-2, with D possibly being TRBD1 (6 bases). The CDR3 is 15 residues long. The germline V gene encodes CDR1 SGHNT and CDR2 YYREEE (reference sequence). Trimming took 2 bases from V and 4 from J, leaving 12 bases between them. The CDR3 here is CASSLGGGGTGELFF. The CDR3 DNA is TGTGCCAGCAGCTTAGGTGGGGGCGGCACCGGGGAGCTGTTTTTT.

The chain is built from TRBV7-4 and TRBJ2-7; 9 bases fit TRBD2. Germline CDR1 is SGHVT and CDR2 is SQSDAQ. The junction had 6 bases not matched to a gene; V was cut back by 5 bases and J by 4 bases. The CDR3 is 14 amino acids. The CDR3 is CASSRRGGPYEQYV. The CDR3 bases are TGTGCCAGCAGCCGGCGGGGGGGCCCGTACGAGCAGTACGTC.

V usage is TRBV7-3 and J usage is TRBJ1-2; no definite D call. The germline CDR1 and CDR2 sequences are SGHTA and FQGTGA. The germline V and J ends were trimmed by 2 bases and 6 bases, with 13 bases remaining between them. CDR3 size: 14 residues. The CDR3 DNA reads TGTGCCAGCAGCTTATTTAGGGTAGGGAATGGCTACACCTTC. It codes for CASSLFRVGNGYTF. Supplemented by reference TRBV7-3 and TRBJ1-2, the full variable domain reads GAGVSQTPSNKVTEKGKYVELRCDPISGHTALYWYRQSLGQGPEFLIYFQGTGAADDSGLPNDRFFAVRPEGSVSTLKIQRTERGDSAVYLCASSLFRVGNGYTFGSGTRLTVV.